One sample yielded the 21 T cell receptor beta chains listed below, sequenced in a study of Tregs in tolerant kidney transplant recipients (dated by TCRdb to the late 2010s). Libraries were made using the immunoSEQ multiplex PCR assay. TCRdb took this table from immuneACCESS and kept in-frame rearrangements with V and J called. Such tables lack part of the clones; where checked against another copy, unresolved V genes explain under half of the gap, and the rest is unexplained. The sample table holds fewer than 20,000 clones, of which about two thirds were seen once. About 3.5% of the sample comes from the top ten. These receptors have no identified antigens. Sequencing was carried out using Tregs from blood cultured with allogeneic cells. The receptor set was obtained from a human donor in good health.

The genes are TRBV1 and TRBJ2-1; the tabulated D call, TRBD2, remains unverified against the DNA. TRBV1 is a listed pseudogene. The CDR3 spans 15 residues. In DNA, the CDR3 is TGCACCAGCAGCCAAGAGGATTCCTTAGCGGGAGAACGGTTCTTC. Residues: CTSSQEDSLAGERFF.

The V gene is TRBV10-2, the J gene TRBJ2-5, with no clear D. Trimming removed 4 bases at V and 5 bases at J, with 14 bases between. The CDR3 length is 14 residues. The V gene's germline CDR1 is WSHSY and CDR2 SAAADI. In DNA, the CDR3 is TGCGCCAGCAGTGTTGGCCCTCGATGGGAGACCCAGTACTTC. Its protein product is CASSVGPRWETQYF.

CDR3 amino acids: CATRVNRGTEAFF. DNA for the CDR3: TGTGCTACAAGGGTGAACCGGGGTACTGAAGCTTTCTTT. This chain links TRBV6-5 with TRBJ1-1; D remains unclear. In germline, CDR1 is MNHEY, CDR2 SVGAGI. The CDR3 is made up of 13 amino acids.

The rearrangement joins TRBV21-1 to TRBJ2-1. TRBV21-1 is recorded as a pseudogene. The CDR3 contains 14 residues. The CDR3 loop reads CASSVGTSYNEQFF. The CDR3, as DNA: TGTGCCAGCAGCGTAGGGACCTCCTACAATGAGCAGTTCTTC.

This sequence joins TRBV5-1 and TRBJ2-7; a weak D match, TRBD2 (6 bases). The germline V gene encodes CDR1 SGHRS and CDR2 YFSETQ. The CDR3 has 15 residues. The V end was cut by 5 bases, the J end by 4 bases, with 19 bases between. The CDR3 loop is CASREGLFFGYEQYF. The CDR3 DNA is TGCGCCAGCAGAGAGGGACTCTTTTTCGGGTACGAGCAGTACTTC.

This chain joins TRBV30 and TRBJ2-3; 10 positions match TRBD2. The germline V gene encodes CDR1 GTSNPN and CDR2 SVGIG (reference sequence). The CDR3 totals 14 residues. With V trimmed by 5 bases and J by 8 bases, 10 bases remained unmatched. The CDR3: CAWSPSGRRGTQYF. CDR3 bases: TGTGCCTGGTCCCCTAGCGGGAGAAGGGGTACGCAGTATTTT.

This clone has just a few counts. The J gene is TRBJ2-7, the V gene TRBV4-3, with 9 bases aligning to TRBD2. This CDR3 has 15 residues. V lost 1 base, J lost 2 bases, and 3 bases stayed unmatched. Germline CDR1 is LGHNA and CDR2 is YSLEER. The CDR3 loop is CASSQGAGGTYEQYF. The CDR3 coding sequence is TGCGCCAGCAGCCAAGGAGCGGGGGGCACCTACGAGCAGTACTTC.

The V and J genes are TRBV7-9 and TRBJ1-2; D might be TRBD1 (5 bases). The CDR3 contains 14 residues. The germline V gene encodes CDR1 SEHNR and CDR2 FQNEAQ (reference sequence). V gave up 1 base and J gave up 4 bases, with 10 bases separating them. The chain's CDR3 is CASSLVAGGYGYTF. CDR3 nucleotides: TGTGCCAGCAGCTTAGTAGCGGGGGGCTATGGCTACACCTTC.

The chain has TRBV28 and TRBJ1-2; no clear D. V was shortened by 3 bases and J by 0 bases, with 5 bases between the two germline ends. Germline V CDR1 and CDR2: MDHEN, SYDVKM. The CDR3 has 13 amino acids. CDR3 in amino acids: CASSFSSNYGYTF. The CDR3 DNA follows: TGTGCCAGCAGTTTCTCTTCTAACTATGGCTACACCTTC.

The CDR3 DNA sequence: TGTGCCAGCTCACCCGACTGGGCGGGGGGAGACACAGATACGCAGTATTTT. Its protein is CASSPDWAGGDTDTQYF. J is TRBJ2-3 and V is TRBV18; 8 nucleotides line up with TRBD2. The CDR3 length is 17 residues. CDR1 is KGHSH and CDR2 is LQKENI in the germline V gene. The V segment lost 3 bases and the J segment 2 bases; nucleotides outside the gene matches: 10.

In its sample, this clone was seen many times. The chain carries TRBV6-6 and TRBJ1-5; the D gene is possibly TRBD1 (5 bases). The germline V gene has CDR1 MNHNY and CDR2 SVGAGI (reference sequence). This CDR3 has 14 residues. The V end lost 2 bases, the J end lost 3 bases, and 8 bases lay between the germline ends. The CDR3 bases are TGTGCCAGCAGTTACGGCAGGGTCAATCAGCCCCAGCATTTT. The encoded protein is CASSYGRVNQPQHF.

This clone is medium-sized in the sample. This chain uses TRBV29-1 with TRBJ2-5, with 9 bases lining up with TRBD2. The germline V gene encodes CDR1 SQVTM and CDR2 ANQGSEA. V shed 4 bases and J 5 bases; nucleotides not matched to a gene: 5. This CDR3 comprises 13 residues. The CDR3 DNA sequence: TGCAGCGTTGCGCGGGGGGGCGGGGAGACCCAGTACTTC. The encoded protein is CSVARGGGETQYF.

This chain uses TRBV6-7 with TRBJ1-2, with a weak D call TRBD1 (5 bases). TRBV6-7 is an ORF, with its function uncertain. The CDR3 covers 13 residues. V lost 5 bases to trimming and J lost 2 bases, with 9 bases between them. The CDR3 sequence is CASSREGNYGYTF. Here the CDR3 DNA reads TGTGCCAGCAGTCGGGAGGGGAACTATGGCTACACCTTC.

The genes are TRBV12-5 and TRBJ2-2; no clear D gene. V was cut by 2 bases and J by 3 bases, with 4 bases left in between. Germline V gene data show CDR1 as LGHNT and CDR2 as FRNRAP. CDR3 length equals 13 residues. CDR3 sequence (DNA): TGTGCTAGTGGTTTGTTGGACACCGGGGAGCTGTTTTTT. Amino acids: CASGLLDTGELFF.

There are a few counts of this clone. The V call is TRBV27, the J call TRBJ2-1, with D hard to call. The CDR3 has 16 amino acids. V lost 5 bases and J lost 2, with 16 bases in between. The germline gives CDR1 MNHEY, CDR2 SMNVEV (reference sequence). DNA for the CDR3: TGTGCCAGCAGTCTAGGAGCAAGGGCAACCTACAATGAGCAGTTCTTC. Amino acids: CASSLGARATYNEQFF.

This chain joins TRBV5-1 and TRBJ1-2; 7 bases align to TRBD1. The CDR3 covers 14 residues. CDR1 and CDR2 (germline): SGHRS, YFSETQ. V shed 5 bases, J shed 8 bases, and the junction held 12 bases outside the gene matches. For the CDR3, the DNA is TGCGCCAGCAGGAGTAACAGGGGCCAGGGAGGCTACACCTTC. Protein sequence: CASRSNRGQGGYTF.

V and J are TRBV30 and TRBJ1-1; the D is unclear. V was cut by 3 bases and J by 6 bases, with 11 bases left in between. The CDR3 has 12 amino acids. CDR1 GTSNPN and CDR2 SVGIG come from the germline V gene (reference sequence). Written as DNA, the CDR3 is TGTGCCTGGAGGGTTCAGAGCGCTGAAGCTTTCTTT. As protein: CAWRVQSAEAFF.

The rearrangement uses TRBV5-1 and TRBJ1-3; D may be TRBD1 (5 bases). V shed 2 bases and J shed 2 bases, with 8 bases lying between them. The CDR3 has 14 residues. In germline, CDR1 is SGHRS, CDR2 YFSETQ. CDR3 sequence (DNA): TGCGCCAGCAGCTTTCAGGGTGCTGGAAACACCATATATTTT. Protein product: CASSFQGAGNTIYF.

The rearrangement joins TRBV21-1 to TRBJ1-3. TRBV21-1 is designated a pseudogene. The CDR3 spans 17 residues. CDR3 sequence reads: CASSNSTPPGIGNTIYF. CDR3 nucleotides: TGTGCCAGCAGCAACTCAACCCCCCCGGGCATAGGAAACACCATATATTTT.

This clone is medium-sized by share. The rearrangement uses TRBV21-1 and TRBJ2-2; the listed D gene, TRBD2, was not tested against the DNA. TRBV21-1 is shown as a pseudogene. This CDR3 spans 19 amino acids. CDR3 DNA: TGTGCCAGCAGCACGGCCTTTTTTGTAGCGGGGGCCCGCACCGGGGAGCTGTTTTTT. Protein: CASSTAFFVAGARTGELFF.

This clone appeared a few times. CDR3 residues: CASSYRGAVNTEAFF. The CDR3 DNA follows: TGCGCCAGCAGCTATAGAGGGGCGGTGAACACTGAAGCTTTCTTT. V usage is TRBV5-1 and J usage is TRBJ1-1, with a possible D match to TRBD1 (5 bases). The CDR3 runs to 15 residues. The V end was cut by 3 bases, the J end by 0 bases, with 12 bases between. Germline V lookup: CDR1 SGHRS, CDR2 YFSETQ. The full variable domain, completed using reference TRBV5-1 and TRBJ1-1, is KAGVTQTPRYLIKTRGQQVTLSCSPISGHRSVSWYQQTPGQGLQFLFEYFSETQRNKGNFPGRFSGRQFSNSRSEMNVSTLELGDSALYLCASSYRGAVNTEAFFGQGTRLTVV.